Here is one T cell receptor (beta chain) with its context. Its target is unknown. This entry belongs to a study of OX40 agonist ivuxolimab in advanced cancers. About the research overall: At 82.7% male, the cohort had a mean age of roughly 60 years, ranging from about 23 to 79. General observations from the study: Partial responders dosed at 0.1-3.0 mg/kg displayed clonal expansion ranking among the lowest. Also present in some nonresponders was a low level of normalized T-cell clonal expansion. There was clonal expansion of CD4+ and CD8+ blood T cells by week 6 at 0.1 to 3.0 mg/kg.

Germline CDR1 and CDR2: KGHSH and LQKENI. V dropped 1 base and J dropped 6; count of bases not matched to a gene: 5. This CDR3 contains 15 residues. This table comes from immunoSEQ multiplex PCR, and its TCRdb copy is limited to in-frame clones, with some not included. The table has tens of thousands of clones, roughly 89% seen once; the top ten hold about 11%. This receptor was identified in an adult with an advanced solid tumor such as melanoma, head and neck, liver or kidney cancer. This material consisted of CD4+ or CD8+ T cells sorted from blood, taken in a trial of the OX40 agonist ivuxolimab. The chain carries TRBV18 and TRBJ1-1; TRBD1 matches at 10 bases. The CDR3 DNA reads as TGTGCCAGCTCACCACGGGGACAGGGGATAGCTGAAGCTTTCTTT. Its translation: CASSPRGQGIAEAFF.